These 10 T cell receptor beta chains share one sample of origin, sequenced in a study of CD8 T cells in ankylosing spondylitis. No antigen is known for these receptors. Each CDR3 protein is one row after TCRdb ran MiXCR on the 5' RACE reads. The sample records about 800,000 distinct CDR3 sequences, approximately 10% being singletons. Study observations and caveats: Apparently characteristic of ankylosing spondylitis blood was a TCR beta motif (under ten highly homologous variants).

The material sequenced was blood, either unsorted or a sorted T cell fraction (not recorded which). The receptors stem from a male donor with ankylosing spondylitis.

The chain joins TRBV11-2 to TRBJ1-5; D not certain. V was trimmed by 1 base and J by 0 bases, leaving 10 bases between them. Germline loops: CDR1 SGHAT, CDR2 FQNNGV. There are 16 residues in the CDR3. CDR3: CASSLAAGYSNQPQHF. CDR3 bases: TGTGCCAGCAGCTTAGCGGCAGGTTATAGCAATCAGCCCCAGCATTTT.

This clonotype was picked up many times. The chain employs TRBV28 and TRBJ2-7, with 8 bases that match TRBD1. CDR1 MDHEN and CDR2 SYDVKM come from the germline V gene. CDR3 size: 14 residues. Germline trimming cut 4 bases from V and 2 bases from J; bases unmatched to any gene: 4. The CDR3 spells CASSSPGQAYEQYF. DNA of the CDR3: TGTGCCAGCAGTTCGCCGGGACAGGCCTACGAGCAGTACTTC.

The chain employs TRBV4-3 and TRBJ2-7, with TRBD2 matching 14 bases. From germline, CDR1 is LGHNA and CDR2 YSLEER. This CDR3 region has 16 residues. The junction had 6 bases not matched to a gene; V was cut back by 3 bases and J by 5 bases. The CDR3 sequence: CASSQEPGLAGDEQYF. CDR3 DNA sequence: TGCGCCAGCAGCCAGGAACCGGGACTAGCGGGGGACGAGCAGTACTTC.

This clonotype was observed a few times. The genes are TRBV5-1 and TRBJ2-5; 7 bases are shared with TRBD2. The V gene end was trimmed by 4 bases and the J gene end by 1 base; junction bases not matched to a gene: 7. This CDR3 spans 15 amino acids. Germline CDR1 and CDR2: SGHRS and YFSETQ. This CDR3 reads CASSAIPGGQETQYF. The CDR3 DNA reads TGCGCCAGCAGCGCAATACCGGGAGGCCAAGAGACCCAGTACTTC.

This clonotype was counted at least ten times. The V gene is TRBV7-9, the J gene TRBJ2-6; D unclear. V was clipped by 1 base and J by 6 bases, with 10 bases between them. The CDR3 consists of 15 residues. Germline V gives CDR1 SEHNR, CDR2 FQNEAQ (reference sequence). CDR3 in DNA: TGTGCCAGCAGCTTAGAGACACTGGAGGCCAACGTCCTGACTTTC. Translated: CASSLETLEANVLTF. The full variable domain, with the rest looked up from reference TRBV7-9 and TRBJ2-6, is DTGVSQNPRHKITKRGQNVTFRCDPISEHNRLYWYRQTLGQGPEFLTYFQNEAQLEKSRLLSDRFSAERPKGSFSTLEIQRTEQGDSAMYLCASSLETLEANVLTFGAGSRLTVL.

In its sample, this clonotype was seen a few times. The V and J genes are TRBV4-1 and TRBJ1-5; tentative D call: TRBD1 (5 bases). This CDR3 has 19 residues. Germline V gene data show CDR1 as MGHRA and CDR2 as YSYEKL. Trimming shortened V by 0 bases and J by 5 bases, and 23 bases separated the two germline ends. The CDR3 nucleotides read TGCGCCAGCAGCCAAGATCAGCTTAAGGGGTCAGGGTACGATCAGCCCCAGCATTTT. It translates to CASSQDQLKGSGYDQPQHF.

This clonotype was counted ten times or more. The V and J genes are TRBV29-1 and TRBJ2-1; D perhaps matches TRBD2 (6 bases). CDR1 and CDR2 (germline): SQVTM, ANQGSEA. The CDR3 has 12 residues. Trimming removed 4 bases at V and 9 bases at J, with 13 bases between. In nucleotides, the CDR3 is TGCAGCGTTGGATTCATGGGGGGTGAGCAGTTCTTC. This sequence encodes CSVGFMGGEQFF.

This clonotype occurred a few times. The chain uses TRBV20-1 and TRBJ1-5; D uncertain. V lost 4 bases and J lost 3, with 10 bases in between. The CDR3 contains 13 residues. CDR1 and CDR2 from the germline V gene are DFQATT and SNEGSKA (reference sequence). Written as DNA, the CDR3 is TGCAGTGCTAAGGACGGTACCAATCAGCCCCAGCATTTT. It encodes CSAKDGTNQPQHF.

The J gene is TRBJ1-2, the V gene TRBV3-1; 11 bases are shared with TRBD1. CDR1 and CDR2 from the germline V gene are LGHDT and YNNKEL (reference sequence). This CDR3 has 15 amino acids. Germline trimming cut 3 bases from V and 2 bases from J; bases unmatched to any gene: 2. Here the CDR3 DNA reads TGTGCCAGCAGCCAGGACAGGGGGCAGAACTATGGCTACACCTTC. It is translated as CASSQDRGQNYGYTF.

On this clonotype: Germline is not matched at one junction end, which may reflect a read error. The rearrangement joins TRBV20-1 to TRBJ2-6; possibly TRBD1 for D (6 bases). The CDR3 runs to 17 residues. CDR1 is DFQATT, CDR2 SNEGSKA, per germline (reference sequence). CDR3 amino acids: CCAPTQGFLSGANVLTF. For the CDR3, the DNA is TGCTGTGCTCCTACACAGGGATTCCTCTCTGGGGCCAACGTCCTGACTTTC.